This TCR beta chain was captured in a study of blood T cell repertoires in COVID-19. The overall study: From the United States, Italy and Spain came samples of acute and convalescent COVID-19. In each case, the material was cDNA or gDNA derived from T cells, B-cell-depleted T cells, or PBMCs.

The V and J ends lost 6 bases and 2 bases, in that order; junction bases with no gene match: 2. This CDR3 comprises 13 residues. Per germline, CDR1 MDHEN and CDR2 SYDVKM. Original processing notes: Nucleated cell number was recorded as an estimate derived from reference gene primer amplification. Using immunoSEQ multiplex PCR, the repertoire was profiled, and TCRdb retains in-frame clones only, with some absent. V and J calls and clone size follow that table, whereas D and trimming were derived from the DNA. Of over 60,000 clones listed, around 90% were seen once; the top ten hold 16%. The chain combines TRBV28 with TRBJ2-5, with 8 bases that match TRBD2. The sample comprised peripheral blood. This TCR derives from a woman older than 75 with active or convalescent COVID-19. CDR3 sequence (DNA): TGTGCCAGCAGCGTAGCGGGGCAAGAGACCCAGTACTTC. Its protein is CASSVAGQETQYF.